This T cell receptor beta chain emerged from a study of T cells in Graves' hyperthyroidism and ophthalmopathy. From RNA transcripts, TCR beta CDR3 regions were amplified. Primed by the HTBI set, a first-round RT-PCR was run on the TCR CDR3. One entry per CDR3 protein, called by TCRdb with MiXCR from the multiplex PCR reads. Among around 530,000 distinct CDR3 sequences listed, about 15% were seen once. Germline CDR1 reads SGHTS; CDR2 reads YDEGEE. Between the trimmed V and J ends, which lost 4 bases and 3 bases, there was a span of 13 bases. The length of the CDR3 is 14 residues. This clonotype was counted ten times or more.

Sequenced: blood. The sequence derives from a young woman with Graves' ophthalmopathy. The chain employs TRBV5-8 and TRBJ1-1; D is uncertain. The CDR3 protein is CASSAFPSDTEAFF. The CDR3 DNA reads TGTGCCAGCAGCGCCTTCCCTTCCGACACTGAAGCTTTCTTT.